These T cell receptor beta chains were read from a single sample in a study of blood T cell repertoires in COVID-19. Profiling relied on immunoSEQ multiplex PCR, and the TCRdb table lists in-frame clones only, not all of them. The table lists around 200,000 clones, approximately 90% of them singletons. The sequenced sample was peripheral blood. The receptors derive from a woman aged 18-29 years who had recovered from COVID-19. Both conserved end residues are part of each CDR3. The order of the fields is clone size, J gene, CDR3 length, V gene, CDR3 protein. Expanded clones get a size class; other rows say once, few or many, or leave the size out.

-	TRBJ1-2	14	TRBV7-2	CASSLVGTEGGYTF
-	TRBJ2-1	14	TRBV6-2/TRBV6-3	CASSYKLDYNEQFF
-	TRBJ2-5	14	TRBV9	CASSPRRVLETQYF
medium-sized	TRBJ2-1	18	TRBV11-2	CASSPGTSGRAKNNEQFF
-	TRBJ2-1	16	TRBV5-8	CASSLVGSGSGNEQFF
-	TRBJ1-5	15	TRBV18	CASSYGTGIGQPQHF
-	TRBJ1-6	15	TRBV28	CASSFFRDRNSPLHF
-	TRBJ1-1	12	TRBV27	CASNQGSTEAFF
-	TRBJ1-1	15	TRBV14	CASSGLFGRDTEAFF
-	TRBJ1-6	14	TRBV25-1	CASSHQESNSPLHF
-	TRBJ1-2	14	TRBV2	CASSGGRWDYGYTF
-	TRBJ2-5	14	TRBV5-4	CASSLRSDRETQYF
-	TRBJ1-3	17	TRBV7-3	CASSTRTGLVSGNTIYF
-	TRBJ2-3	15	TRBV9	CASSVGTKYTDTQYF
once	TRBJ2-1	12	TRBV4-2	CASSRKGEEQFF
once	TRBJ1-2	11	TRBV20-1	CSAPTGNGYTF
once	TRBJ2-1	15	TRBV5-4	CASSGTGGRYNEQFF
once	TRBJ2-1	13	TRBV7-9	CASSPTTGPEQFF
-	TRBJ2-1	18	TRBV20-1	CSASWDRGRSRSYNEQFF
-	TRBJ2-1	15	TRBV7-6	CASSHSGGSYNEQFF
-	TRBJ1-5	16	TRBV19	CASSNELQGYDQPQHF
once	TRBJ2-3	16	TRBV11-2	CASSHVVGGPEDTQYF
-	TRBJ2-7	16	TRBV5-1	CASSLASRQGSYEQYF
-	TRBJ2-1	17	TRBV18	CASSPSLRSGGYNEQFF
once	TRBJ1-2	16	TRBV6-5	CASSYSRGGRSYGYTF
-	TRBJ2-3	15	TRBV20-1	CSASKSTSGTDTQYF
-	TRBJ1-1	19	TRBV10-3	CAISEQVGRAGTMNTEAFF
-	TRBJ1-1	14	TRBV27	CASRPGGRNTEAFF
-	TRBJ1-2	15	TRBV18	CASSPRGGDNYGYTF
-	TRBJ2-2	15	TRBV3-1/TRBV3-2	CASSHYRTNTGELFF
-	TRBJ1-3	14	TRBV7-8	CASSLQGSGNTIYF
-	TRBJ2-3	18	TRBV5-1	CASSLAGLPGLATDTQYF
once	TRBJ1-5	15	TRBV2	CASSRQGVSNQPQHF
-	TRBJ1-4	14	TRBV6-6	CASSWTGNNEKLFF
-	TRBJ1-5	14	TRBV2	CASSDRTSNQPQHF
-	TRBJ1-3	14	TRBV4-1	CASSLPSSGNTIYF
-	TRBJ2-3	12	TRBV5-8	CASSYGLATQYF
-	TRBJ2-5	14	TRBV19	CASSIGQGGETQYF
-	TRBJ2-3	15	TRBV18	CASSPSVGSTDTQYF
-	TRBJ2-5	15	TRBV6-5	CASSYSGLLQETQYF
-	TRBJ1-1	11	TRBV5-1	CASRARGEAFF
-	TRBJ1-1	15	TRBV24-1	CATSVSGSLNTEAFF
-	TRBJ2-1	14	TRBV11-3	CASSQVAGVNEQFF
-	TRBJ2-3	13	TRBV6-5	CASSLQGRNTQYF
-	TRBJ2-7	13	TRBV9	CASRGQGASEQYF
-	TRBJ2-1	16	TRBV5-1	CASSLVVVPGGNEQFF
-	TRBJ2-3	18	TRBV6-7	CASSFPGLAGGPSDTQYF
-	TRBJ2-1	17	TRBV5-6	CASSLVAGLASYNEQFF
-	TRBJ2-1	14	TRBV7-2	CASSLDPLVDEQFF
-	TRBJ1-1	13	TRBV5-4	CASSQDGQVEAFF
once	TRBJ2-1	13	TRBV14	CASSQIPRDEQFF
-	TRBJ2-3	15	TRBV5-1	CASSLRREGQDTQYF
-	TRBJ2-2	15	TRBV21-1	CASTGGQQNTGELFF